These 21 T cell receptor beta chains were sequenced from one sample in a study of blood T cells in healthy people across ages. Alongside a J-beta primer mix, a sample-barcoded 5' primer served in a second PCR lasting about 6 to 11 cycles. MiXCR, run by TCRdb on the 5' RACE reads, gives a single entry per CDR3 protein. This sample carries around 800,000 distinct CDR3 sequences, about 48% of them seen once, and the ten largest clones take around 41%. Sequences were obtained from blood. Receptors were obtained from a man at least 80 years old in good health.

The chain has TRBV4-1 and TRBJ1-1, with D hard to call. The CDR3 consists of 13 residues. The germline V gene encodes CDR1 MGHRA and CDR2 YSYEKL. V was pared by 0 bases and J by 5 bases, with 7 bases between. The CDR3 region is CASSQDRGTEAFF. The CDR3 DNA reads TGCGCCAGCAGCCAAGATCGAGGGACTGAAGCTTTCTTT.

This clonotype was seen a few times. This chain connects TRBV5-1 to TRBJ2-4, with 10 bases aligning to TRBD1. CDR3 length equals 16 residues. With V trimmed by 4 bases and J by 9 bases, 13 bases remained unmatched. Germline V lookup: CDR1 SGHRS, CDR2 YFSETQ. CDR3 DNA: TGCGCCAGCAGCCCCGGGACAGGGGATGGACCAGGCATTCAGTACTTC. Translation gives CASSPGTGDGPGIQYF.

The gene calls are TRBV20-1 and TRBJ2-2; 13 bases align to TRBD2. Trimming removed 6 bases from V and 6 bases from J; junction bases left unmatched: 4. Germline lookup yields CDR1 DFQATT and CDR2 SNEGSKA (reference sequence). CDR3 length: 14 residues. This CDR3 reads CSATSGRGAGELFF. The CDR3 DNA reads TGCAGTGCAACTAGCGGGAGGGGGGCCGGGGAGCTGTTTTTT.

The CDR3 region has the DNA TGTGCCAGCAGCCGCCAAACAGGGGGCGGTTTAGAGACCCAGTACTTC. This sequence encodes CASSRQTGGGLETQYF. The chain recombines TRBV4-2 with TRBJ2-7; 9 bases agree with TRBD1. The assigned J gene may be wrong: the sequence end matches TRBJ2-5 better. From germline, CDR1 is LGHNA and CDR2 YNFKEQ. The CDR3 has 16 residues.

As concerns this clonotype: Since a much larger clone is just one base distant, this may be a read error. The CDR3 sequence: CASSLGLAGTYSEQFF. CDR3 coding DNA: TGCGCCAGCAGTCTAGGACTAGCGGGGACCTACAGTGAGCAGTTCTTC. The chain is built from TRBV4-1 and TRBJ2-1; TRBD2 agrees at 12 bases. CDR1 is MGHRA, CDR2 YSYEKL, per germline. The CDR3 contains 16 residues.

The V call is TRBV7-2, the J call TRBJ2-3; D is uncertain. V lost 5 bases and J lost 3, with 21 bases in between. The CDR3 has 17 amino acids. Germline V gives CDR1 SGHTA, CDR2 FQGNSA. CDR3 DNA: TGTGCCAGCAGCGCCGCCGAGGTTGCGGTAGGAACAGATACGCAGTATTTT. This codes for CASSAAEVAVGTDTQYF.

This chain connects TRBV7-9 to TRBJ2-7; D is possibly TRBD2 (6 bases). Germline CDR1 and CDR2: SEHNR and FQNEAQ (reference sequence). Trimming removed 0 bases at V and 4 bases at J, with 16 bases between. The CDR3 covers 16 residues. CDR3 coding DNA: TGTGCCAGCAGCTTAGCGCCCCCCGGGAGCGGATACGAGCAGTACTTC. It translates to CASSLAPPGSGYEQYF.

This chain links TRBV7-8 with TRBJ2-1, with TRBD2 identical over 10 bases. CDR3 length equals 16 residues. The germline V gene has CDR1 SGHVS and CDR2 FQNEAQ. The junction had 5 bases not matched to a gene; V was cut back by 6 bases and J by 0 bases. CDR3 sequence reads: CASRTSGRASYNEQFF. In DNA form, the CDR3 reads TGTGCCAGCAGAACCAGCGGGAGGGCCTCCTACAATGAGCAGTTCTTC.

The sample holds a few counts of this clonotype. V usage is TRBV27 and J usage is TRBJ2-1, with TRBD2 matching 9 bases. The CDR3 extends over 15 amino acids. Germline V gene data show CDR1 as MNHEY and CDR2 as SMNVEV (reference sequence). After removal of 5 bases from V and 4 bases from J, the junction contained 6 bases not matched to a gene. CDR3 protein: CASSNMLAGYNEQFF. The CDR3 DNA is TGTGCCAGCAGTAATATGCTAGCGGGGTACAATGAGCAGTTCTTC.

The J gene is TRBJ2-7, the V gene TRBV18; 9 nucleotides line up with TRBD2. J lost 7 bases, V lost 3 bases, and 13 bases had no gene match. The CDR3 covers 16 residues. Germline V gives CDR1 KGHSH, CDR2 LQKENI. The CDR3 DNA reads TGTGCCAGCTCACCCCAGGGTAGCGGGAGTACGGGGGAGCAGTACTTC. Protein product: CASSPQGSGSTGEQYF. Looking up the rest from reference TRBV18 and TRBJ2-7 gives the full variable domain: NAGVMQNPRHLVRRRGQEARLRCSPMKGHSHVYWYRQLPEEGLKFMVYLQKENIIDESGMPKERFSAEFPKEGPSILRIQQVVRGDSAAYFCASSPQGSGSTGEQYFGPGTRLTVT.

This clonotype was detected only a few times. V is TRBV12-3 or TRBV12-4 and J is TRBJ2-5; D is unresolved. The V and J ends lost 5 bases and 7 bases respectively, with 11 bases between them. This CDR3 has 12 residues. CDR3: CASSPPVGTQYF. In DNA form, the CDR3 reads TGTGCCAGCAGTCCTCCAGTGGGGACCCAGTACTTC.

This chain links TRBV2 with TRBJ2-1, with TRBD1 matching 8 bases. Germline values: CDR1 SNHLY, CDR2 FYNNEI. The CDR3 has 16 residues. V lost 4 bases and J lost 7; bases outside the gene matches: 12. The CDR3 bases are TGTGCCAGCAGTGTTTTCGAGACAGGGGTGAAGAATGAGCAGTTCTTC. Amino acids: CASSVFETGVKNEQFF. Complete variable domain (other parts from reference TRBV2 and TRBJ2-1): EPEVTQTPSHQVTQMGQEVILRCVPISNHLYFYWYRQILGQKVEFLVSFYNNEISEKSEIFDDQFSVERPDGSNFTLKIRSTKLEDSAMYFCASSVFETGVKNEQFFGPGTRLTVL.

The genes are TRBV30 and TRBJ2-1; 9 bases are shared with TRBD2. This CDR3 contains 17 residues. V was pared by 1 base and J by 2 bases, with 9 bases of the junction left unmatched. CDR1 is GTSNPN, CDR2 SVGIG, per germline (reference sequence). CDR3 sequence: CAWSGGSGGLAYNEQFF. CDR3 nucleotides: TGTGCCTGGAGTGGGGGTAGCGGGGGTCTAGCCTACAATGAGCAGTTCTTC.

The genes are TRBV6-5 and TRBJ2-1, with TRBD1 matching 11 bases. From germline, CDR1 is MNHEY and CDR2 SVGAGI. Germline trimming cut 4 bases from V and 6 bases from J; bases unmatched to any gene: 8. The CDR3 has 16 amino acids. CDR3 nucleotide sequence: TGTGCCAGCAGTTCTCGATCCGGGACAGGGGGCAATGAGCAGTTCTTC. This encodes CASSSRSGTGGNEQFF.

This clonotype appeared once. This sequence joins TRBV4-1 and TRBJ1-2; the D gene is possibly TRBD1 (5 bases). V was clipped by 4 bases and J by 7 bases, with 10 bases between them. Germline-derived CDR1 and CDR2 are MGHRA and YSYEKL. The CDR3 runs 12 residues. CDR3 protein: CASSLMGVGYTF. CDR3 DNA sequence: TGCGCCAGCAGCCTAATGGGGGTTGGCTACACCTTC.

This rearrangement joins TRBV2 to TRBJ2-7; TRBD1 is a possible D gene (7 bases). Deletions cut 10 bases from V and 7 bases from J, with 20 bases between. Looked up from germline, CDR1 is SNHLY and CDR2 is FYNNEI. CDR3 length: 13 amino acids. CDR3 in amino acids: CATRGTAGGEQYF. DNA for the CDR3: TGTGCCACACGCGGGACAGCCGGAGGGGAGCAGTACTTC. Full variable domain (outside the CDR3, taken from reference TRBV2 and TRBJ2-7): EPEVTQTPSHQVTQMGQEVILRCVPISNHLYFYWYRQILGQKVEFLVSFYNNEISEKSEIFDDQFSVERPDGSNFTLKIRSTKLEDSAMYFCATRGTAGGEQYFGPGTRLTVT.

This clonotype was picked up a small number of times. V gene TRBV7-9 combines with J gene TRBJ2-5, with 12 positions matching TRBD2. Germline V gives CDR1 SEHNR, CDR2 FQNEAQ (reference sequence). The CDR3 totals 19 residues. V was pared by 1 base and J by 0 bases, with 9 bases of the junction left unmatched. DNA of the CDR3: TGTGCCAGCAGCTTAGGACCCCTCCTAGCGGGAGGGTACCAAGAGACCCAGTACTTC. As protein: CASSLGPLLAGGYQETQYF.

The chain has TRBV3-1 and TRBJ2-6, with D unresolved. CDR3 length: 19 amino acids. Per germline, CDR1 LGHDT and CDR2 YNNKEL (reference sequence). The V gene lost 0 bases and the J gene lost 0 bases, with 15 bases spanning the gap. As DNA, the CDR3 is TGTGCCAGCAGCCAAGATAGTATGACTCGAAGCTCTGGGGCCAACGTCCTGACTTTC. This translates into CASSQDSMTRSSGANVLTF.

The genes are TRBV5-1 and TRBJ2-7; 9 bases are a match to TRBD1. The CDR3 runs to 15 residues. Trimming cost V 0 bases and J 7 bases; bases outside gene matches: 8. From germline, CDR1 is SGHRS and CDR2 YFSETQ. CDR3: CASSLVVGQGREQYF. The DNA of the CDR3 is TGCGCCAGCAGCTTGGTGGTAGGACAGGGGAGGGAGCAGTACTTC.

A note on this clonotype: A much larger clone lies one base from this, so it may be a read error. V and J are TRBV6-1 and TRBJ2-3, with D unclear. Germline assignment: CDR1 MNHNS and CDR2 SASEGT. Deletions cut 6 bases from V and 14 bases from J, with 18 bases between. The CDR3 spans 12 residues. The CDR3: CASRESHRYAYF. The CDR3, as DNA: TGTGCCAGCAGGGAGTCGCACAGATACGCGTATTTT.

Only a few counts were recorded for this clonotype. The genes are TRBV12-3 or TRBV12-4 and TRBJ2-1; TRBD2 agrees at 10 bases. V lost 1 base, J lost 6 bases, and 6 bases stayed unmatched. The length of the CDR3 is 16 residues. CDR3 region: CASSLEAGGKPNEQFF. As DNA, the CDR3 is TGTGCCAGCAGTTTAGAAGCGGGAGGGAAGCCCAATGAGCAGTTCTTC.